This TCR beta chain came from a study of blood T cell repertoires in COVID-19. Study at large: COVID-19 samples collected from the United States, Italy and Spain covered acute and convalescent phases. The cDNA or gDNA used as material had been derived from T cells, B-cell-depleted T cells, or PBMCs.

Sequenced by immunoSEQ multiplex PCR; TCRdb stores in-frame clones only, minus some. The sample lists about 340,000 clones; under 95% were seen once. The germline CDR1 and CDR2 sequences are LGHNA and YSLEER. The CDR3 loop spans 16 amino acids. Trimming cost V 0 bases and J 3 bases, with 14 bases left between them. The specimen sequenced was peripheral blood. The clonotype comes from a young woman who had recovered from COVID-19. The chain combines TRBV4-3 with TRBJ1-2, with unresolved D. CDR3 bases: TGCGCCAGCAGCCAAGACGGGAGCGGTTTCGACTATGGCTACACCTTC. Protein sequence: CASSQDGSGFDYGYTF.